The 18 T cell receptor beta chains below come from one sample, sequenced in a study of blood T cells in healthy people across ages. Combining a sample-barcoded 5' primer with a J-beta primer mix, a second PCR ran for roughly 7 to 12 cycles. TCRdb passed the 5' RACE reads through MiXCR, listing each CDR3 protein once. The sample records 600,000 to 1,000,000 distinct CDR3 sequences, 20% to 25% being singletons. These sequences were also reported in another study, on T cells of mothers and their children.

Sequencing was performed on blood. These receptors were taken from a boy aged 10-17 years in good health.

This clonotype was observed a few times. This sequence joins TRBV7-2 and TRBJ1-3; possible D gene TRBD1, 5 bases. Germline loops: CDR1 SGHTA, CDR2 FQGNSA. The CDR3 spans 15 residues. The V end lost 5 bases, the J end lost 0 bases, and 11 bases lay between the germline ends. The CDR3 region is CASSPWGSSGNTIYF. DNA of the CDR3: TGTGCCAGCAGCCCCTGGGGGAGCTCTGGAAACACCATATATTTT.

The CDR3 nucleotides read TGTGCCAGCAGCTCCTACCGGGTAGCGGGAGCAGATACGCAGTATTTT. It specifies CASSSYRVAGADTQYF. The genes are TRBV11-2 and TRBJ2-3; TRBD2 aligns across 9 bases. The length of the CDR3 is 16 residues. V lost 4 bases and J lost 4; bases outside the gene matches: 9. Germline lookup yields CDR1 SGHAT and CDR2 FQNNGV.

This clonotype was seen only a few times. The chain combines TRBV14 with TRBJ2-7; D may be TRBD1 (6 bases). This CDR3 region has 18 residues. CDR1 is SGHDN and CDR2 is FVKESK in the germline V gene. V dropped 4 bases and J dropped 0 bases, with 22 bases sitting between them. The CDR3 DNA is TGTGCCAGCAGCCTCGGGACACTCGACCCCGCTTTCTCCTACGAGCAGTACTTC. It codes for CASSLGTLDPAFSYEQYF.

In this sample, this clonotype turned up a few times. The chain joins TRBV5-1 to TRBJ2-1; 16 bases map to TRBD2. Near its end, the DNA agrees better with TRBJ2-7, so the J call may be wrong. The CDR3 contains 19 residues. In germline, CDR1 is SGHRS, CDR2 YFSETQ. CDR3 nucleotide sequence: TGCGCCAGCAGCTTTTTTTCGGGACTAGCGGGAGGGCCCTCCCCCGAGCAGTACTTC. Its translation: CASSFFSGLAGGPSPEQYF.

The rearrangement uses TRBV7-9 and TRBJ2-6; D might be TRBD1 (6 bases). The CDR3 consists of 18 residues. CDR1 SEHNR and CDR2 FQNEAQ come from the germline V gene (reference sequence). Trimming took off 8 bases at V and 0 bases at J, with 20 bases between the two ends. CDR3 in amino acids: CASGRQELISSGANVLTF. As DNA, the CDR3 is TGTGCCAGCGGCAGACAGGAATTGATTAGCTCTGGGGCCAACGTCCTGACTTTC. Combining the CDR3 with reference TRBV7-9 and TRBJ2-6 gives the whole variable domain DTGVSQNPRHKITKRGQNVTFRCDPISEHNRLYWYRQTLGQGPEFLTYFQNEAQLEKSRLLSDRFSAERPKGSFSTLEIQRTEQGDSAMYLCASGRQELISSGANVLTFGAGSRLTVL.

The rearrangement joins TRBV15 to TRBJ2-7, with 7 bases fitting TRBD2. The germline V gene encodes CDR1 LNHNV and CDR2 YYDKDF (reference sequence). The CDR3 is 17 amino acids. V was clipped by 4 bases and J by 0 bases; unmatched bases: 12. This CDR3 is CATSMRGGRGFSYEQYF. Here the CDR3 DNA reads TGTGCCACCAGCATGCGGGGCGGGAGAGGATTCTCCTACGAGCAGTACTTC.

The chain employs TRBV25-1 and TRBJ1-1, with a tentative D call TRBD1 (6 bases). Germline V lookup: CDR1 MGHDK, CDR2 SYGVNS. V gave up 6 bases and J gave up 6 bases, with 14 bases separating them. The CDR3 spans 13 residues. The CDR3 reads CASRQGLWPEAFF. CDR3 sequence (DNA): TGTGCCAGCAGACAGGGTTTGTGGCCTGAAGCTTTCTTT. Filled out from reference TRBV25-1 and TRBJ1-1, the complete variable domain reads EADIYQTPRYLVIGTGKKITLECSQTMGHDKMYWYQQDPGMELHLIHYSYGVNSTEKGDLSSESTVSRIRTEHFPLTLESARPSHTSQYLCASRQGLWPEAFFGQGTRLTVV.

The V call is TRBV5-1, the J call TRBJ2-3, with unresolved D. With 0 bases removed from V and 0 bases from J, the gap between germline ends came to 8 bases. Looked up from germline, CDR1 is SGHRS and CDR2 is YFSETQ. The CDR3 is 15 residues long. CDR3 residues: CASSLDAVSTDTQYF. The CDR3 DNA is TGCGCCAGCAGCTTGGATGCAGTCAGCACAGATACGCAGTATTTT.

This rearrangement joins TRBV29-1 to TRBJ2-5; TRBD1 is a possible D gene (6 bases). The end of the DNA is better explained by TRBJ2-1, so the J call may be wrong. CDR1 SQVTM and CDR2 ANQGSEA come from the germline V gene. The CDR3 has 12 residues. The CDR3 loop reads CSVRQDGDEQFF. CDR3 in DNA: TGCAGCGTTCGACAGGACGGCGATGAGCAGTTCTTC.

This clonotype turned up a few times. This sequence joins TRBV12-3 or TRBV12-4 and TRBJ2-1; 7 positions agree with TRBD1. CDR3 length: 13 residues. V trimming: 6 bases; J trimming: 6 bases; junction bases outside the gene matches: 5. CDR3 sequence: CASSPGQPNEQFF. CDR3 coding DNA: TGTGCCAGCAGCCCGGGACAGCCCAATGAGCAGTTCTTC.

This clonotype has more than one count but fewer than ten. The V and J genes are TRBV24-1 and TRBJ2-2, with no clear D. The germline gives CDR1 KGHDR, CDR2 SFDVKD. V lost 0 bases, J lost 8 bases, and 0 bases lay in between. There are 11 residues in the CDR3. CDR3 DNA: TGTGCCACCAGTGATTTGGGGGAGCTGTTTTTT. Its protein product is CATSDLGELFF.

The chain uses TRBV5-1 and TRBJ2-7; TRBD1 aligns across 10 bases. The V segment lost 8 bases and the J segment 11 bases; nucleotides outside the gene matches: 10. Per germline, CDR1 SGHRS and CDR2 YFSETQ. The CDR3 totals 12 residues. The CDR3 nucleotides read TGCGCCAGTAGCCCGACAGGGGGCGCAGAGTACTTC. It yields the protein CASSPTGGAEYF.

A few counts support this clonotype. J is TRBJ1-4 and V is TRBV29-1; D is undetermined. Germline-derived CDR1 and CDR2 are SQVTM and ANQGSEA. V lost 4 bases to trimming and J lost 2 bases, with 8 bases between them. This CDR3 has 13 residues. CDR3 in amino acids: CSVGRGTNEKLFF. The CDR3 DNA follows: TGCAGCGTTGGGCGCGGGACTAATGAAAAACTGTTTTTT.

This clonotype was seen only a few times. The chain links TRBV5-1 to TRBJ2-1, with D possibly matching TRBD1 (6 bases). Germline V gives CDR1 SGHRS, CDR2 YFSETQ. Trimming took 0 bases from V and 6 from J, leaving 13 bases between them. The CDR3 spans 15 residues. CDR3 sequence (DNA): TGCGCCAGCAGCTTGGTTCCAGGGGTGAGCAATGAGCAGTTCTTC. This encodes CASSLVPGVSNEQFF.

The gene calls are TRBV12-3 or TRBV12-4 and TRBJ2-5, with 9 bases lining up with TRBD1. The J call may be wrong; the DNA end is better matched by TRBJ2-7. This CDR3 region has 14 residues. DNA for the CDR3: TGTGCCAGCAGTGGGGGACAGGGTTACTACGAGCAGTACTTC. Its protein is CASSGGQGYYEQYF.

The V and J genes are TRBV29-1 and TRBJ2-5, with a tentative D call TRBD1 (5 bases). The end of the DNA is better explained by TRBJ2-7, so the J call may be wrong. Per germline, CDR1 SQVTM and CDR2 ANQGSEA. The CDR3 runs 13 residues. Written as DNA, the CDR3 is TGCAGCGCCGCAGACAGTGCAGCCTACGAGCAGTACTTC. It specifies CSAADSAAYEQYF.

The CDR3 is CASSPEVGTGAYEQYF. The CDR3, as DNA: TGTGCCAGCTCCCCTGAGGTTGGGACAGGAGCTTACGAGCAGTACTTC. This rearrangement joins TRBV6-2 or TRBV6-3 to TRBJ2-5, with 8 nucleotides matching TRBD1. The DNA end lines up better with TRBJ2-7; the J call may be wrong. The CDR3 spans 16 residues. Germline CDR1 MNHEY, CDR2 SVGEGT.

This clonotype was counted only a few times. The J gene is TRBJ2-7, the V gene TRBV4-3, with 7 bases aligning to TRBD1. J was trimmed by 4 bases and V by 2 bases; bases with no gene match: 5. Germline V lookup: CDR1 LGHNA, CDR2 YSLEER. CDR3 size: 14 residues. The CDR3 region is CASSQRQGEYEQYF. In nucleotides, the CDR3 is TGCGCCAGCAGCCAAAGGCAGGGGGAATACGAGCAGTACTTC.